This T cell receptor beta chain was captured by sequencing in a study of blood T cells in healthy people across ages. The J segment lost 7 bases and the V segment lost 3 bases, leaving 5 bases of the junction unmatched. The CDR3 contains 12 residues. Germline V CDR1 and CDR2: DFQATT, SNEGSKA (reference sequence). With a J-beta primer mix and a sample-barcoded 5' primer, a second PCR ran 7 to 11 cycles. Sequencing yielded, for each sample, at least 2.5 million paired-end reads carrying CDR3. TCRdb used MiXCR to reprocess the 5' RACE reads, holding one entry per CDR3 protein. The sample has about 670,000 distinct CDR3 sequences; over 40% are singletons.

The chain joins TRBV20-1 to TRBJ2-7; 8 nucleotides match TRBD2. The sequenced sample was blood. This TCR was recovered from a woman older than 75 in good health. CDR3 sequence (DNA): TGCAGTGCTAGGGCGGGAGGCGGGGAGCAGTACTTC. It codes for CSARAGGGEQYF.